The entry below describes one TCR beta chain. Its antigen is unidentified. J gave up 2 bases and V 0 bases, and 4 bases lay outside the gene matches. This CDR3 has 15 residues. CDR1 SGHNT and CDR2 YYREEE come from the germline V gene (reference sequence). All donors participated as healthy donors of bone marrow. These data originate in a study of cytomegalovirus exposure and HLA in healthy donors. Whole-study findings and limits: High specificity and sensitivity for cytomegalovirus status were reported for the classifier.

The PCR employed 60 Vbeta primers together with 13 Jbeta primers. Sequenced by immunoSEQ multiplex PCR; TCRdb stores in-frame clones only, minus some. The sample records 250,000 to 350,000 clones, 75% to 90% being singletons. The TCR sequence derives from a middle-aged man in good health and CMV-seropositive. J is TRBJ1-2 and V is TRBV5-4; 7 bases agree with TRBD1. The sample comprised PBMCs. This chain's CDR3 is CASSLGQGKNYGYTF. The CDR3 nucleotides read TGTGCCAGCAGCTTGGGACAGGGAAAGAACTATGGCTACACCTTC. The whole variable domain, remainder taken from reference TRBV5-4 and TRBJ1-2, is ETGVTQSPTHLIKTRGQQVTLRCSSQSGHNTVSWYQQALGQGPQFIFQYYREEENGRGNFPPRFSGLQFPNYSSELNVNALELDDSALYLCASSLGQGKNYGYTFGSGTRLTVV.